Reported below is one TCR beta chain. The clone's antigen remains unknown. Per-base qualities were not stored, and no clone one base away is much larger. This sample also contains other DNA sequences that code for the same CDR3. The record originates from a study of shared clonotypes between healthy human individuals (TCRdb year 2020). With regard to the full study: The cohort comprised a couple of women and three men aged 18 to 49 years. For each donor, three plates each were used for CD4 naive and CD4 memory, two plates were used for CD8 naive, and one plate was used for CD8 memory. To estimate repertoire size and how much clonotypes are shared between individuals, the study performed deep sequencing of blood TCR repertoires from roughly five healthy adults. Different laboratories and diverse techniques were used to prepare libraries and sequence TCR repertoires, to increase sequencing depth and limit assay-specific biases. Between about 0.85 and 10 billion PBMCs per donor were obtained by leukapheresis. Study-wide findings and limitations: Sampling was restricted to blood, and TCR repertoires in tissues likely differ from the TCR repertoires found in blood. Estimated clonotype richness was generally larger for naive than for memory subsets. Across a few donors, around 5% of naive CD4, 3% to 3.5% of naive CD8, about 2% of memory CD4, and 0.3% to 0.45% of memory CD8 clonotypes were shared. Even with the large sequencing depth, rarefaction of the sorted-subset datasets indicated that sequencing was incomplete. Pairwise subsampling indicated that sequencing depth was expected to affect the degree of clonotype sharing among donors. Compared with non-shared clonotypes, clonotypes shared by all four sorted-subset donors had higher generation probabilities. Because the study included only a small number of donors, the genetic and exposure-history diversity represented was limited.

The cysteine opens and the phenylalanine closes a CDR3 of 15 amino acids. Only the CDR3 DNA is retained, 45 bases long and in frame from the first base. CDR1 and CDR2, looked up from the germline V gene, are SGHRS and YFSETQ. Trimming takes 4 bases off V and 4 bases off J; junction bases not matched to a gene: 6. TCR CDR3 regions were amplified from genomic DNA by multiplex PCR using the deep immunoSEQ assay. For each cell subset, the extracted genomic DNA was distributed evenly across all wells of several immunoSEQ 96-well plates, and each plate served as one replicate. For sorted subsets, approximately 200 ng of genomic DNA, equivalent to about 30,000 T cell genomes, went into each replicate PCR. The purified libraries were quantified using a Qubit 3.0 fluorometer, sized with a Bioanalyzer 2100, and then quantified again using the KAPA Library Quantification kit. Each immunoSEQ 96-well plate was sequenced on its own single-read 150-cycle Illumina NextSeq 550 flow cell. Per the original workflow: Because the immunoSEQ output included only junctional sequences and no quality scores, the filtering could not be the same as the filtering used for full-length reads. To assign V/J genes and CDR3, sequences were annotated using PyIR, a Python wrapper for IgBLAST v1.9, with IMGT germline references. Reads with weak V/J assignments (E-value above 1e-6), missing CDR3, stop codons, out-of-frame junctions, or ambiguous translated residues were removed. A V3J clonotype was defined by an identical inferred V gene, J gene, and CDR3 amino acid sequence. The percentage overlap between two repertoires was calculated by dividing the number of shared unique clonotypes by the size of the smaller repertoire. Three approaches were used to assess repertoire richness: RTK rarefaction, the Chao1 estimator, and Recon v2.1 estimates of unobserved clonotypes. Generation probabilities for all TCRbeta clonotypes obtained by the gDNA method from a handful of donors were computed using OLGA. TCRdb retrieved this table from immuneACCESS and kept in-frame rearrangements only. Not all clones are present; in checked studies, unresolved V genes account for under half, and no reason is known for the remainder. The V and J calls and clone size were taken over from that table, and D and trimming were inferred from the DNA. Counted in this sample were 600,000 to 750,000 clones; about two thirds of them appeared once. The ten most abundant clones make up around 1.8% of the sample.

The donors were healthy, HIV-negative adults who had no recently reported acute infections or vaccinations. All donors were Caucasian adults living in Nashville, Tennessee, USA. CD4+ T cells were enriched by magnetic negative selection, after which naive cells were positively selected on CD45RA and the negative fraction was taken as the memory subset. After blood collection by leukapheresis, PBMCs were isolated using Ficoll-Histopaque density gradient centrifugation and then cryopreserved in the vapor phase of liquid nitrogen. Analytical flow cytometry was used to check the purity and quantity of every magnetically sorted T cell population. Each sorted fraction had its genomic DNA isolated and then quantified by UV absorbance on a Nanodrop 2000c.

The origin of this receptor is a woman aged 25-40 years in good health. In this chain, TRBV5-1 is recombined with TRBJ2-1; TRBD2 lines up with 9 middle nucleotides. Sequenced sample: memory CD4+ T cells sorted from blood. The cell subset or site label, read with the paper, signifies: CD45RA-negative fraction. In nucleotide form, the sequence is TGCGCCAGCAGCGCTTCTAGCGGGGTATACAATGAGCAGTTCTTC. It translates to CASSASSGVYNEQFF.